This TCR beta chain was captured by sequencing in a study of blood T cell repertoires in COVID-19. Turning to the study itself: Some COVID-19 samples were acute and others convalescent; all came from the United States, Italy and Spain.

Data came from immunoSEQ multiplex PCR; TCRdb stores just in-frame clones and leaves some out. The sample consists of 100,000 or so clones, roughly 87% of them appearing once. The CDR3 length is 15 residues. V gave up 2 bases and J gave up 0 bases; unmatched junction bases: 7. CDR1 SQVTM and CDR2 ANQGSEA come from the germline V gene. The clonotype was recovered from a woman between 45 and 65 years old with COVID-19, enrolled during active disease. The rearrangement joins TRBV29-1 to TRBJ2-7, with 7 bases matching TRBD2. The sequencing sample was made of peripheral blood. The CDR3 bases are TGCAGCGTTGAAATTCGTGGGACTATCTCCTACGAGCAGTACTTC. As protein: CSVEIRGTISYEQYF.